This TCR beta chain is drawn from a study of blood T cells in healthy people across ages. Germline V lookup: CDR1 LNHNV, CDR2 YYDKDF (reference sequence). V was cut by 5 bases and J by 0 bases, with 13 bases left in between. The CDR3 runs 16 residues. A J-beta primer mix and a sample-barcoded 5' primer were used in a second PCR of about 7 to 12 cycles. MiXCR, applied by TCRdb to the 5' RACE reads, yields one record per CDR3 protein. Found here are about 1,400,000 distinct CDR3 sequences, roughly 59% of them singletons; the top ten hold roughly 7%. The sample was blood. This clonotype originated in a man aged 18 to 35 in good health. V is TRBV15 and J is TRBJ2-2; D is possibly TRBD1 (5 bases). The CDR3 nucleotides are TGTGCCACCAGCGCCAAGGGGCCACCGAACACCGGGGAGCTGTTTTTT. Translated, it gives CATSAKGPPNTGELFF.